This T cell receptor (beta chain) was identified in a study of T-cell memory formation after mild COVID-19. Study-wide background: TCR clusters mostly belonged to single donors. Broader study findings: Clones that contracted from day 15 to 85 had balanced CD4/CD8; later expanders were CD4+ biased.

Using its own MiXCR run on the 5' RACE reads, TCRdb lists one record per CDR3 protein. This sample has hundreds of thousands of distinct CDR3 sequences, with more than 15% found just once. Note on this clonotype: Antigen unknown.

Trimming stripped 1 base from V and 7 bases from J, with 9 bases between. The V gene's germline CDR1 is SGHNT and CDR2 YYREEE (reference sequence). This CDR3 contains 13 residues. The chain is built from TRBV5-4 and TRBJ2-1; tentatively, D is TRBD2 (6 bases). The sequenced material came from PBMCs or a T cell subset sorted from them (not recorded which). This sequence originates from a young man who had mild COVID-19 (a few samples of this study predate the infection). Cell type and time point are not known. As DNA, the CDR3 is TGTGCCAGCAGCTTGTGGGGGACTAATGAGCAGTTCTTC. Amino acids: CASSLWGTNEQFF.